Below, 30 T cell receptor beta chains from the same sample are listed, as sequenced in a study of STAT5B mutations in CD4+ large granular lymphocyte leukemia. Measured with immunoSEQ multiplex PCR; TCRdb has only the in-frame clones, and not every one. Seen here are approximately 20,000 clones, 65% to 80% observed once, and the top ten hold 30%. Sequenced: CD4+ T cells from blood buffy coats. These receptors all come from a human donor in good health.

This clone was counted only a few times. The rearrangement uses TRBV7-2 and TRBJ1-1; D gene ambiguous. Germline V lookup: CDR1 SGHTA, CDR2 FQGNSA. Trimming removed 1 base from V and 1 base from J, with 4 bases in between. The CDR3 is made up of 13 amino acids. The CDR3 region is CASSLVRNTEAFF. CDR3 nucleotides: TGTGCCAGCAGCTTAGTTAGGAACACTGAAGCTTTCTTT. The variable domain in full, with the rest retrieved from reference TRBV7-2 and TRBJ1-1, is GAGVSQSPSNKVTEKGKDVELRCDPISGHTALYWYRQSLGQGLEFLIYFQGNSAPDKSGLPSDRFSAERTGGSVSTLTIQRTQQEDSAVYLCASSLVRNTEAFFGQGTRLTVV.

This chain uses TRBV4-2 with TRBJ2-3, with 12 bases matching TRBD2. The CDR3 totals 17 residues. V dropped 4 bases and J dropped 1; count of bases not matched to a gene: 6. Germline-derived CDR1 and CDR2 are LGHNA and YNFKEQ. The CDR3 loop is CASSPSGRASGTDTQYF. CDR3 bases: TGTGCCAGCAGCCCTAGCGGGAGGGCGTCTGGCACAGATACGCAGTATTTT.

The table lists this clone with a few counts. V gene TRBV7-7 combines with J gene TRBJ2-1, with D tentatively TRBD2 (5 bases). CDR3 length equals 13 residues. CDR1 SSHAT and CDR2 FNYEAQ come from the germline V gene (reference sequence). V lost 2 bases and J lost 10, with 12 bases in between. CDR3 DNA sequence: TGTGCCAGCAGCTTAACCGGGCGGGCAGAGCAGTTCTTC. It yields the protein CASSLTGRAEQFF.

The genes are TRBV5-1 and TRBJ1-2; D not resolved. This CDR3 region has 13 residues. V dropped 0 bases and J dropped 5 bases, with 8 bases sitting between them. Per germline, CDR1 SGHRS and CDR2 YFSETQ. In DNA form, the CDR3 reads TGCGCCAGCAGCTTGGCCTTGGGATATGGCTACACCTTC. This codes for CASSLALGYGYTF.

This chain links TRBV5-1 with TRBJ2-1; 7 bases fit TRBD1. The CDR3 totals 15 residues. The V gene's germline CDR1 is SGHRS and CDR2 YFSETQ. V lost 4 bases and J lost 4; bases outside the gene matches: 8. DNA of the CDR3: TGCGCCAGCAGCCCGACAGGGAATACTTACAATGAGCAGTTCTTC. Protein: CASSPTGNTYNEQFF.

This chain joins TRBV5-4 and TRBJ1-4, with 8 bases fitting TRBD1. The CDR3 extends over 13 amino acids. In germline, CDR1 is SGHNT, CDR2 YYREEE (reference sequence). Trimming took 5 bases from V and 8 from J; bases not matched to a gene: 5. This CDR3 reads CASSLGQGEKLFF. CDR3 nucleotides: TGTGCCAGCAGTCTTGGACAGGGCGAAAAACTGTTTTTT.

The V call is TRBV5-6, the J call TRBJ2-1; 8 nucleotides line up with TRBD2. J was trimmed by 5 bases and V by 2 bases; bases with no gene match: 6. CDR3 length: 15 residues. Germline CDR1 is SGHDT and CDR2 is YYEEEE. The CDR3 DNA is TGTGCCAGCAGCTTTCCCACTAGCGGAGACAATGAGCAGTTCTTC. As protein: CASSFPTSGDNEQFF.

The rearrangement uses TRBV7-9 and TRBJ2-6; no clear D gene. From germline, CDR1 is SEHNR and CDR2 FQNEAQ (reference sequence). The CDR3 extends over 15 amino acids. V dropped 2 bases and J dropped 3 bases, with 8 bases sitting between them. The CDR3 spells CASSLIAFGANVLTF. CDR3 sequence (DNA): TGTGCCAGCAGCTTAATTGCCTTTGGGGCCAACGTCCTGACTTTC.

The chain's CDR3 is CASSSLVGGASPTNTEAFF. The DNA for the CDR3 is TGTGCCAGCAGCAGTCTCGTGGGGGGGGCCTCACCTACGAACACTGAAGCTTTCTTT. V gene TRBV21-1 combines with J gene TRBJ1-1. TRBV21-1 is recorded as a pseudogene. This CDR3 comprises 19 residues.

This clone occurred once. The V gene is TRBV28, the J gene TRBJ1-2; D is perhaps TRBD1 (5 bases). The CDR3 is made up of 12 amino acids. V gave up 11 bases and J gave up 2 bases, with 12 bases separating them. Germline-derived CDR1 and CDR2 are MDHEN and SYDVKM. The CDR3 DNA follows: TGTGCCGCCTTACGGGGCAACTATGGCTACACCTTC. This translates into CAALRGNYGYTF.

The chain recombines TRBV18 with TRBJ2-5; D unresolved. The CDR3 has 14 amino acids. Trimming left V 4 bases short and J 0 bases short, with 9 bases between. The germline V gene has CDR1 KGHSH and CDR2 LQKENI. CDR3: CASSRRRDQETQYF. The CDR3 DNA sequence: TGTGCCAGCTCACGACGACGGGACCAAGAGACCCAGTACTTC.

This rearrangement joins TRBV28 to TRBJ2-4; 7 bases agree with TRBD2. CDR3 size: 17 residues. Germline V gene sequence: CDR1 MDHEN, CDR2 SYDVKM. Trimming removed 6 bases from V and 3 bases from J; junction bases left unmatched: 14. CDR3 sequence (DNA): TGTGCCAGCAGCGACCCGGGACTAACCCGAAGCAAAAACATTCAGTACTTC. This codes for CASSDPGLTRSKNIQYF.

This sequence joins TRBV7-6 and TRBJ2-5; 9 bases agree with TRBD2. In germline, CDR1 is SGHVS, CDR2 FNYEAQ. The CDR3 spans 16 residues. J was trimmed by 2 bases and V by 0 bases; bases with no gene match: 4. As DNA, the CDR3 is TGTGCCAGCAGCTTAGCACGGACTAGCGCACAAGAGACCCAGTACTTC. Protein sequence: CASSLARTSAQETQYF.

The CDR3 here is CASSRDSPNTEAFF. The DNA of the CDR3 is TGCGCCAGCAGTCGGGACAGCCCGAACACTGAAGCTTTCTTT. The V call is TRBV5-1, the J call TRBJ1-1, with 7 bases matching TRBD1. The CDR3 covers 14 residues. The V gene's germline CDR1 is SGHRS and CDR2 YFSETQ. V was clipped by 5 bases and J by 1 base; unmatched bases: 5.

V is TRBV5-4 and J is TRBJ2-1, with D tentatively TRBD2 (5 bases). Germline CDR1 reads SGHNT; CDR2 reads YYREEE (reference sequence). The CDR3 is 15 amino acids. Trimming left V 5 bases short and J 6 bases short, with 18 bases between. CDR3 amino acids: CASRSGGPTFNEQFF. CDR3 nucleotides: TGTGCCAGCAGATCCGGAGGCCCAACTTTCAATGAGCAGTTCTTC.

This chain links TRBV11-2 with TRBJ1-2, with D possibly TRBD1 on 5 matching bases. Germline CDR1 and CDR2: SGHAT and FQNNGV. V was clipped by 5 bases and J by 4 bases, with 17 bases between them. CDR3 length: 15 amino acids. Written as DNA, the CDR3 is TGTGCCAGCAGCATCGGGGCCCCTCGATCCTATGGCTACACCTTC. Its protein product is CASSIGAPRSYGYTF.

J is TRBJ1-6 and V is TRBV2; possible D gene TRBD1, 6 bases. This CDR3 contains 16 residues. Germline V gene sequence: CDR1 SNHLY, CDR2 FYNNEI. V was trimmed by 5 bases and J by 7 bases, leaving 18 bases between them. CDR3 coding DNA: TGTGCCAGCAGTCCCACTGTGGGGGCCCTCAATTCACCCCTCCACTTT. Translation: CASSPTVGALNSPLHF.

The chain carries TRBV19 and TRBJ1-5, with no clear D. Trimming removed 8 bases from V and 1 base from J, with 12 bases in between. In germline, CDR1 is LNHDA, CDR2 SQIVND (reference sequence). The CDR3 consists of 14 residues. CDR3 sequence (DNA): TGTGCCAGTTCCACAGAGATGAGCAATCAGCCCCAGCATTTT. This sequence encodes CASSTEMSNQPQHF. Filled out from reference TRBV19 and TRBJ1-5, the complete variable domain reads DGGITQSPKYLFRKEGQNVTLSCEQNLNHDAMYWYRQDPGQGLRLIYYSQIVNDFQKGDIAEGYSVSREKKESFPLTVTSAQKNPTAFYLCASSTEMSNQPQHFGDGTRLSIL.

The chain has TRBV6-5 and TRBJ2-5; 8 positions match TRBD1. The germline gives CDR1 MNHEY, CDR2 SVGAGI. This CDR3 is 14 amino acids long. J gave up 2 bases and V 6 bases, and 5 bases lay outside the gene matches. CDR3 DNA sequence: TGTGCCAGCAGGAGGACAGGGTGGCAAGAGACCCAGTACTTC. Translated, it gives CASRRTGWQETQYF.

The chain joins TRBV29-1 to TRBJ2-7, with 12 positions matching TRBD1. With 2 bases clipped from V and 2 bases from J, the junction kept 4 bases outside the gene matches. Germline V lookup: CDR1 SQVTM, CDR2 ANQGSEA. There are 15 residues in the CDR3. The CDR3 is CSVEKGTGGTYEQYF. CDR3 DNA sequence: TGCAGCGTTGAAAAGGGGACAGGGGGCACCTACGAGCAGTACTTC.

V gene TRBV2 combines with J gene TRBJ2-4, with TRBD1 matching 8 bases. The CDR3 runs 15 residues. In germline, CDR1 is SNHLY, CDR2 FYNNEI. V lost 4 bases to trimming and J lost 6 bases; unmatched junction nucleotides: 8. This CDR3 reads CASSVLQGDSNIQYF. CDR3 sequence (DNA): TGTGCCAGCAGTGTCCTACAGGGGGATTCAAACATTCAGTACTTC. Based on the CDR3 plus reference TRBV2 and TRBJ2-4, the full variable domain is EPEVTQTPSHQVTQMGQEVILRCVPISNHLYFYWYRQILGQKVEFLVSFYNNEISEKSEIFDDQFSVERPDGSNFTLKIRSTKLEDSAMYFCASSVLQGDSNIQYFGAGTRLSVL.

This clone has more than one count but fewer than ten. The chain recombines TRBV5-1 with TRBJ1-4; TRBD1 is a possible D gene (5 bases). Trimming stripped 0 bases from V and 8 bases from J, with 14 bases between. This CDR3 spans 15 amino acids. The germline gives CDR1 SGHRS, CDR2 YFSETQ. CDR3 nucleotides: TGCGCCAGCAGCTTGGAGGGGCGGGATCGAGAAAAACTGTTTTTT. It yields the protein CASSLEGRDREKLFF.

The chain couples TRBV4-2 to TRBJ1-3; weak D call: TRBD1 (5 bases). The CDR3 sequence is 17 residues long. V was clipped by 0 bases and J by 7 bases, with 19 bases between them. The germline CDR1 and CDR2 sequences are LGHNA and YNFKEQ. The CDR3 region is CASSQELGQGVKNTIYF. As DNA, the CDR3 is TGTGCCAGCAGCCAAGAGTTGGGGCAGGGTGTAAAGAACACCATATATTTT.

The CDR3 sequence is CATKQTSGSETQYF. DNA for the CDR3: TGTGCCACCAAACAGACTAGTGGATCGGAGACCCAGTACTTC. The chain has TRBV2 and TRBJ2-5; a possible D gene is TRBD2 (6 bases). Germline CDR1 SNHLY, CDR2 FYNNEI. This CDR3 spans 14 amino acids. The V end was cut by 10 bases, the J end by 5 bases, with 20 bases between.

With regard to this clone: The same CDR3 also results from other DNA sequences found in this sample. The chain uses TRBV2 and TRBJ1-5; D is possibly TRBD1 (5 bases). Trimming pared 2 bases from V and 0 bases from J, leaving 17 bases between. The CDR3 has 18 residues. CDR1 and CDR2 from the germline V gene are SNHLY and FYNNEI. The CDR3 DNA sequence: TGTGCCAGCAGTGAAACCGGGCAGGGAGGATATAGCAATCAGCCCCAGCATTTT. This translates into CASSETGQGGYSNQPQHF.

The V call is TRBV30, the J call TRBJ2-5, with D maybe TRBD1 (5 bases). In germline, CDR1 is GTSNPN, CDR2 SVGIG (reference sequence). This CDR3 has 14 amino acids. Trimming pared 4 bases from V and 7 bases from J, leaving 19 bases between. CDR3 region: CAWTQTAGMGTQYF. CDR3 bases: TGTGCCTGGACCCAGACGGCAGGGATGGGGACCCAGTACTTC.

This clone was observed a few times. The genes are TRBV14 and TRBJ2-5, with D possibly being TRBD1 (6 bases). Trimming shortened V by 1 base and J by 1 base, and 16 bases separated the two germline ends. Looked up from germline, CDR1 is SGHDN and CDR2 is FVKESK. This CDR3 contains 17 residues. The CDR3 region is CASSQGIRRGGQETQYF. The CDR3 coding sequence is TGTGCCAGCAGCCAAGGGATCCGTAGAGGGGGCCAAGAGACCCAGTACTTC.

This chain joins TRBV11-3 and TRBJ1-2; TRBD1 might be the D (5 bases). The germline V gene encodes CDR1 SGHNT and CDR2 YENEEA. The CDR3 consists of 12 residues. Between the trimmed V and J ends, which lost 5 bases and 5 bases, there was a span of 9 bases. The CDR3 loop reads CASSDRQYGYTF. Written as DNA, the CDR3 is TGTGCCAGCAGCGACCGACAGTATGGCTACACCTTC.

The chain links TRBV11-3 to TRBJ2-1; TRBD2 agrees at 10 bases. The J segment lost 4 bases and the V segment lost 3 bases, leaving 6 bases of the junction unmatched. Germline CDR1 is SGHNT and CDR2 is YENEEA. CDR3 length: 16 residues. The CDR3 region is CASSFYGLAVYNEQFF. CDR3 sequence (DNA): TGTGCCAGCAGCTTCTACGGACTAGCGGTATACAATGAGCAGTTCTTC. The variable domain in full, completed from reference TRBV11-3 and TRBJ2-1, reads EAGVVQSPRYKIIEKKQPVAFWCNPISGHNTLYWYLQNLGQGPELLIRYENEEAVDDSQLPKDRFSAERLKGVDSTLKIQPAELGDSAVYLCASSFYGLAVYNEQFFGPGTRLTVL.

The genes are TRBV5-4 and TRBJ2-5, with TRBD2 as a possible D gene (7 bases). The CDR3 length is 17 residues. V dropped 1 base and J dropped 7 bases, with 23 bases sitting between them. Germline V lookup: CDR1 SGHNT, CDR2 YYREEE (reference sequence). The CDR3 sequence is CASSLLSSGAGGGTQYF. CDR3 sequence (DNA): TGTGCCAGCAGCTTGTTATCTTCAGGGGCGGGCGGGGGGACCCAGTACTTC.